The T cell receptor beta chain under discussion was sequenced for a study of T-cell reconstitution after alpha-beta-depleted transplantation in children. Points on this clonotype: Its antigen is not known.

This sample's TCRbeta library carried unique molecular identifier barcodes. MiXCR was run by TCRdb on the PCR reads, yielding one entry per CDR3 protein. The sample has about 98,000 distinct CDR3 sequences, 23% seen once. Notes on the study in general: Surviving thymic progenitors and recipient T cells were the source of high TCRbeta diversity at day 60 in some patients. Alpha-beta T cells about two months after transplant reportedly derived from several hundred expanded graft clones. Most T-cell counts and diversity one year after the transplant came from T cells that were newly produced.

The CDR3 is made up of 12 amino acids. Germline loops: CDR1 MDHEN, CDR2 SYDVKM. With V trimmed by 7 bases and J by 6 bases, 3 bases remained unmatched. The V call is TRBV28, the J call TRBJ2-7; 10 bases fit TRBD1. The sequenced sample was PBMCs, obtained before TCRalphabeta/CD19-depleted stem cell transplant. The sequence came from a boy aged 2-9 years with acute lymphoblastic leukemia, due to receive a stem cell transplant. CDR3 sequence: CASIGTGVEQYF. CDR3 DNA sequence: TGTGCCAGCATTGGGACAGGGGTCGAGCAGTACTTC.